The 25 T cell receptor beta chains listed next were all sequenced from one sample in a study of T cell repertoires in cytomegalovirus infection. A single record per CDR3 protein comes from TCRdb applying MiXCR to the reads. The top ten clones hold around 2.6% of a sample with 290,000 or so distinct CDR3 sequences, around 10% of them seen once. The sequencing sample was made of PBMCs. These receptors were obtained from a human donor in good health (CMV status not recorded). Some clones in this sample may be carry-over from other donors' samples.

This clonotype was counted at least ten times. The rearrangement joins TRBV24-1 to TRBJ2-5, with 9 bases identical to TRBD2. The J segment lost 3 bases and the V segment lost 8 bases, leaving 9 bases of the junction unmatched. From germline, CDR1 is KGHDR and CDR2 SFDVKD. This CDR3 has 15 residues. The CDR3: CATTGGLAGKETQYF. The CDR3 region has the DNA TGTGCCACCACCGGAGGGCTAGCGGGGAAAGAGACCCAGTACTTC.

This clonotype was found many times. DNA for the CDR3: TGCAGCGTTCTATTTATACTCCGCACAGATACGCAGTATTTT. Translated: CSVLFILRTDTQYF. The J gene is TRBJ2-3, the V gene TRBV29-1; D not certain. The ends were cut back, 5 bases at V and 1 base at J, with 13 bases in the middle. Per the germline V gene, CDR1 is SQVTM and CDR2 is ANQGSEA. This CDR3 comprises 14 residues.

Ten or more counts support this clonotype. V and J are TRBV20-1 and TRBJ2-2; 8 bases agree with TRBD2. Germline V CDR1 and CDR2: DFQATT, SNEGSKA (reference sequence). The CDR3 covers 16 residues. The V segment lost 1 base and the J segment 4 bases; nucleotides outside the gene matches: 8. The CDR3 spells CSARAPGGAGTGELFF. CDR3 nucleotide sequence: TGCAGTGCTAGAGCCCCCGGGGGGGCCGGCACCGGGGAGCTGTTTTTT.

At least ten counts were recorded for this clonotype. V usage is TRBV5-5 and J usage is TRBJ2-1, with a tentative D call TRBD1 (5 bases). The CDR3 length is 15 residues. Germline loops: CDR1 SGHKS, CDR2 YYEKEE (reference sequence). V was cut by 4 bases and J by 8 bases, with 19 bases left in between. The CDR3 sequence: CASSLLPTVSHEQFF. The DNA for the CDR3 is TGTGCCAGCAGCCTCTTACCGACAGTCTCCCATGAGCAGTTCTTC.

This clonotype has only a few counts. The chain carries TRBV19 and TRBJ2-7, with D maybe TRBD1 (6 bases). CDR1 and CDR2 from the germline V gene are LNHDA and SQIVND (reference sequence). The CDR3 has 13 amino acids. V gave up 5 bases and J gave up 3 bases, with 11 bases separating them. For the CDR3, the DNA is TGTGCCAGTAGTCTCCGGACAGACTACGAGCAGTACGTC. This gives the protein CASSLRTDYEQYV.

The chain employs TRBV20-1 and TRBJ2-3; D gene ambiguous. Germline V gives CDR1 DFQATT, CDR2 SNEGSKA (reference sequence). The V end was cut by 0 bases, the J end by 1 base, with 5 bases between. The CDR3 loop spans 13 amino acids. DNA for the CDR3: TGCAGTGCTAGAGACTGGGGCACAGATACGCAGTATTTT. Translated: CSARDWGTDTQYF.

This clonotype was seen repeatedly, ten times or more. The chain combines TRBV20-1 with TRBJ2-1; no clear D. This CDR3 region has 13 residues. V was trimmed by 3 bases and J by 2 bases, leaving 8 bases between them. From germline, CDR1 is DFQATT and CDR2 SNEGSKA (reference sequence). The CDR3: CSASSPAYNEQFF. DNA for the CDR3: TGCAGTGCTAGTTCCCCAGCCTACAATGAGCAGTTCTTC.

V gene TRBV6-2 or TRBV6-3 combines with J gene TRBJ2-7; tentative D call: TRBD1 (6 bases). Germline V lookup: CDR1 MNHEY, CDR2 SVGEGT. Trimming stripped 0 bases from V and 6 bases from J, with 24 bases between. This CDR3 has 18 residues. The CDR3: CASSYSLLYRAGPAEQYV. In nucleotides, the CDR3 is TGTGCCAGCAGTTACTCGTTACTCTACAGGGCTGGTCCGGCCGAGCAGTACGTC.

This clonotype came up many times. The V call is TRBV7-2, the J call TRBJ2-2, with no clear D. The CDR3 totals 15 residues. Trimming pared 7 bases from V and 1 base from J, leaving 13 bases between. CDR1 is SGHTA and CDR2 is FQGNSA in the germline V gene. DNA for the CDR3: TGTGCCAGCACCTCCCAGGTCTTGAACACCGGGGAGCTGTTTTTT. Protein sequence: CASTSQVLNTGELFF. The full variable domain, in which reference TRBV7-2 and TRBJ2-2 provide the parts outside the CDR3, is GAGVSQSPSNKVTEKGKDVELRCDPISGHTALYWYRQSLGQGLEFLIYFQGNSAPDKSGLPSDRFSAERTGGSVSTLTIQRTQQEDSAVYLCASTSQVLNTGELFFGEGSRLTVL.

V gene TRBV2 combines with J gene TRBJ2-3; TRBD2 is a possible D gene (6 bases). Germline V gene sequence: CDR1 SNHLY, CDR2 FYNNEI. Trimming took 6 bases from V and 2 from J, leaving 9 bases between them. The CDR3 is 13 amino acids. The CDR3 DNA is TGTGCCAGCAGGGGGACTTCCACAGATACGCAGTATTTT. Translating it yields CASRGTSTDTQYF. The variable domain in full, with the rest retrieved from reference TRBV2 and TRBJ2-3, is EPEVTQTPSHQVTQMGQEVILRCVPISNHLYFYWYRQILGQKVEFLVSFYNNEISEKSEIFDDQFSVERPDGSNFTLKIRSTKLEDSAMYFCASRGTSTDTQYFGPGTRLTVL.

This clonotype came up many times. V gene TRBV7-2 combines with J gene TRBJ1-5, with unresolved D. The germline V and J ends were trimmed by 5 bases and 7 bases, with 12 bases remaining between them. CDR1 and CDR2 (germline): SGHTA, FQGNSA. The CDR3 consists of 13 residues. CDR3 amino acids: CASSPGMGQPQHF. CDR3 sequence (DNA): TGTGCCAGCAGCCCAGGAATGGGGCAGCCCCAGCATTTT. Drawing the rest from reference TRBV7-2 and TRBJ1-5, the complete variable domain is GAGVSQSPSNKVTEKGKDVELRCDPISGHTALYWYRQSLGQGLEFLIYFQGNSAPDKSGLPSDRFSAERTGGSVSTLTIQRTQQEDSAVYLCASSPGMGQPQHFGDGTRLSIL.

This clonotype was counted at least ten times. The J gene is TRBJ2-7, the V gene TRBV19, with D perhaps matching TRBD1 (5 bases). V dropped 2 bases and J dropped 3 bases, with 11 bases sitting between them. CDR1 is LNHDA and CDR2 is SQIVND in the germline V gene (reference sequence). The CDR3 is 14 amino acids. The CDR3 reads CASSITADNYEQYF. Written as DNA, the CDR3 is TGTGCCAGTAGTATAACGGCGGACAACTACGAGCAGTACTTC.

In DNA, the CDR3 is TGTGCCAGCAGCTCGGCGGGGACAGTTGGAAAGCCCCAGCATTTT. It is translated as CASSSAGTVGKPQHF. This chain links TRBV7-9 with TRBJ1-5; 7 bases line up with TRBD1. Germline V gene lookup returns CDR1 SEHNR and CDR2 FQNEAQ (reference sequence). CDR3 length equals 15 residues. The trim removed 4 bases at V and 8 bases at J, leaving 11 bases unmatched.

A note on this clonotype: Just one base apart from a much larger clone, this may be a read error. V and J are TRBV5-4 and TRBJ2-1; D possibly corresponds to TRBD2 (6 bases). Looked up from germline, CDR1 is SGHNT and CDR2 is YYREEE (reference sequence). V dropped 1 base and J dropped 4 bases, with 15 bases sitting between them. This CDR3 region has 16 residues. CDR3 DNA sequence: TGTGCCAGCAGCTTGACCGGGCCGGGGGATTACAATGAGCAGTTCTTC. It translates to CASSLTGPGDYNEQFF.

In this sample, this clonotype turned up once. This chain links TRBV5-8 with TRBJ2-1; 7 bases line up with TRBD2. Trimming removed 1 base from V and 7 bases from J; junction bases left unmatched: 8. This CDR3 contains 15 residues. Germline V lookup: CDR1 SGHTS, CDR2 YDEGEE. The CDR3: CASSLMASGQNEQFF. CDR3 DNA: TGTGCCAGCAGCTTGATGGCTAGCGGTCAGAATGAGCAGTTCTTC.

The chain combines TRBV10-3 with TRBJ2-1, with 8 bases lining up with TRBD1. With V trimmed by 6 bases and J by 7 bases, 5 bases remained unmatched. Germline V gene sequence: CDR1 ENHRY, CDR2 SYGVKD. The CDR3 runs 13 residues. The CDR3 is CAIRDREGNEQFF. In nucleotides, the CDR3 is TGTGCCATCAGGGACAGGGAAGGGAATGAGCAGTTCTTC.

This clonotype was detected many times. This chain uses TRBV29-1 with TRBJ2-1, with D hard to call. Trimming pared 3 bases from V and 7 bases from J, leaving 7 bases between. The CDR3 sequence is 11 residues long. CDR1 SQVTM and CDR2 ANQGSEA come from the germline V gene. CDR3: CSVDVWNEQFF. The CDR3 nucleotides are TGCAGCGTTGACGTTTGGAATGAGCAGTTCTTC.

At least ten counts were recorded for this clonotype. Here the CDR3 reads CASSYLGQPPGELFF. In nucleotides, the CDR3 is TGTGCCAGCAGTTACTTGGGACAGCCCCCCGGGGAGCTGTTTTTT. The chain recombines TRBV6-2 or TRBV6-3 with TRBJ2-2; 7 positions agree with TRBD1. Germline assignment: CDR1 MNHEY and CDR2 SVGEGT. Unmatched junction bases numbered 5, after V lost 1 base and J lost 6 bases. The CDR3 runs to 15 residues.

This chain joins TRBV28 and TRBJ1-6, with D possibly TRBD1 on 6 matching bases. Germline CDR1 reads MDHEN; CDR2 reads SYDVKM. The CDR3 consists of 15 residues. The V and J ends lost 11 bases and 3 bases respectively, with 17 bases between them. The chain's CDR3 is CACSRGHIYNSPLHF. CDR3 nucleotides: TGTGCCTGTTCCCGGGGACACATCTATAATTCACCCCTCCACTTT.

This clonotype has ten or more counts. This chain links TRBV6-5 with TRBJ2-2; 11 bases map to TRBD2. The CDR3 has 16 residues. Trimming removed 6 bases from V and 1 base from J; junction bases left unmatched: 4. Germline V lookup: CDR1 MNHEY, CDR2 SVGAGI. The CDR3 loop is CASRLTSGGNTGELFF. In DNA, the CDR3 is TGTGCCAGCAGACTCACTAGCGGGGGGAACACCGGGGAGCTGTTTTTT.

This clonotype came up once. A much larger clone lies a single base off, so this may be a read error. This rearrangement joins TRBV10-3 to TRBJ2-1; TRBD2 might be the D (5 bases). The J call may be mistaken, given a closer DNA end match to TRBJ2-7. The CDR3 covers 11 residues. CDR1 is ENHRY, CDR2 SYGVKD, per germline. For the CDR3, the DNA is TGTGCCATCACTGGACTCAATGAGCAGTACTTC. Amino acid sequence: CAITGLNEQYF.

This clonotype was seen ten or more times. The chain combines TRBV12-3 or TRBV12-4 with TRBJ1-1; possible D gene TRBD1, 6 bases. The CDR3 runs 14 residues. V was shortened by 5 bases and J by 1 base, with 11 bases between the two germline ends. CDR3 amino acids: CASSKGGTNTEAFF. CDR3 DNA sequence: TGTGCCAGCAGTAAAGGGGGGACGAACACTGAAGCTTTCTTT.

This clonotype was detected ten times or more. This chain links TRBV28 with TRBJ1-5; no definite D call. V was pared by 2 bases and J by 6 bases, with 2 bases between. CDR3 length: 11 amino acids. Germline lookup yields CDR1 MDHEN and CDR2 SYDVKM. In DNA form, the CDR3 reads TGTGCCAGCAGTTTAAGTCAGCCCCAGCATTTT. Translation gives CASSLSQPQHF. The complete variable domain, with remaining parts taken from reference TRBV28 and TRBJ1-5, reads DVKVTQSSRYLVKRTGEKVFLECVQDMDHENMFWYRQDPGLGLRLIYFSYDVKMKEKGDIPEGYSVSREKKERFSLILESASTNQTSMYLCASSLSQPQHFGDGTRLSIL.

In this sample, this clonotype turned up many times. V gene TRBV2 combines with J gene TRBJ2-1, with D possibly TRBD1 on 6 matching bases. V was pared by 6 bases and J by 9 bases, with 9 bases between. The CDR3 has 11 amino acids. Germline V gene data show CDR1 as SNHLY and CDR2 as FYNNEI. CDR3 coding DNA: TGTGCCAGCAGGGAACAGGGTGAGCAGTTCTTC. It yields the protein CASREQGEQFF.

This clonotype has a count of ten or more. The rearrangement uses TRBV20-1 and TRBJ1-1; maybe TRBD1 (6 bases). Trimming took off 6 bases at V and 7 bases at J, with 9 bases between the two ends. This CDR3 has 10 residues. Germline V gene sequence: CDR1 DFQATT, CDR2 SNEGSKA (reference sequence). CDR3 coding DNA: TGCAGTGCAAGGACAGTTGAAGCTTTCTTT. This sequence encodes CSARTVEAFF.